This T cell receptor beta chain was found in a study of T-cell reconstitution after alpha-beta-depleted transplantation in children. This clonotype was recorded at least ten times. No antigen is known for it. This CDR3 spans 14 amino acids. Trimming pared 1 base from V and 1 base from J, leaving 7 bases between. Germline V gene sequence: CDR1 SEHNR, CDR2 FQNEAQ (reference sequence). A TCRbeta library incorporating unique molecular identifiers was prepared. MiXCR, run by TCRdb on the PCR reads, gives a single entry per CDR3 protein. There are fewer than 350,000 distinct CDR3 sequences in the sample; approximately 10% occur only once, and around 22% lies in the top ten. Study findings and constraints: Surviving recipient T cells and intrathymic progenitors accounted for some patients' high TCRbeta diversity at day 60. Reportedly, only several hundred clones from non-depleted graft cells drove alpha-beta T-cell counts at about two months. T-cell numbers and diversity, one year after transplant, stemmed largely from T cells that were newly produced.

The V and J genes are TRBV7-9 and TRBJ1-1; D not resolved. This specimen consisted of peripheral blood, obtained 180 days after TCRalphabeta/CD19-depleted stem cell transplant. This clonotype originated in a male patient aged 2-15 years who had a stem cell transplant for chronic granulomatous disease, so the T cells may come from the graft donor. The CDR3 is CASSLGVGNTEAFF. For the CDR3, the DNA is TGTGCCAGCAGCTTAGGGGTCGGGAACACTGAAGCTTTCTTT. The full variable domain, its missing parts supplied by reference TRBV7-9 and TRBJ1-1, is DTGVSQNPRHKITKRGQNVTFRCDPISEHNRLYWYRQTLGQGPEFLTYFQNEAQLEKSRLLSDRFSAERPKGSFSTLEIQRTEQGDSAMYLCASSLGVGNTEAFFGQGTRLTVV.